Listed below are T cell receptor beta chains from one sample, sequenced in a study of shared clonotypes between healthy human individuals. The assay was immunoSEQ multiplex PCR, and TCRdb's table has in-frame clones only and misses some. This repertoire shows about 600,000 clones, less than 97% found once; its top ten account for approximately 0.1%. Sequencing was carried out using naive CD8+ T cells sorted from blood. These receptors originate from a woman aged 25 to 39 in good health. Both conserved end residues are part of each CDR3. A D gene is named only where the DNA matches it firmly. Some rows have no size entry. The others give once, few or many, or a class for an expanded clone.

TRBJ1-2 TRBV5-8 . . CASSLEAPLPGYTF TGTGCCAGCAGCTTGGAGGCCCCTCTGCCCGGCTACACCTTC
TRBJ2-7 TRBV25-1 . . CASSGDFPYEQYF TGTGCCAGCAGTGGGGACTTCCCCTACGAGCAGTACTTC
TRBJ1-1 TRBV6-6 . . CASQPRAMNTEAFF TGTGCCAGCCAGCCGAGAGCTATGAACACTGAAGCTTTCTTT
TRBJ2-2 TRBV6-5 . . CASTETAGAGELFF TGTGCCAGCACGGAGACGGCAGGGGCAGGGGAGCTGTTTTTT
TRBJ2-2 TRBV11-2 . once CASSLSGELFF TGTGCCAGCAGCTTAAGCGGGGAGCTGTTTTTT
TRBJ1-3 TRBV4-1 . . CASSPVLSGNTIYF TGCGCCAGCAGCCCCGTATTGTCTGGAAACACCATATATTTT
TRBJ2-4 TRBV27 . . CASRALAKNIQYF TGTGCCAGCAGGGCTTTAGCCAAAAACATTCAGTACTTC
TRBJ2-3 TRBV13 TRBD2 . CASSLGWGLAGTTQYF TGTGCCAGCAGCTTAGGGTGGGGGCTAGCGGGAACTACGCAGTATTTT
TRBJ2-1 TRBV1 . . CTSSQSGTSGLYNEQFF TGCACCAGCAGCCAGTCCGGGACTAGCGGCCTCTACAATGAGCAGTTCTTC
TRBJ2-7 TRBV7-9 . . CASGTMDRVLEQYF TGTGCCAGCGGGACTATGGACAGGGTCCTCGAGCAGTACTTC
TRBJ1-3 TRBV28 . . CASSLGENTIYF TGTGCCAGCAGTTTAGGAGAAAACACCATATATTTT
TRBJ2-1 TRBV19 TRBD2 . CASTLAGPYNEQFF TGTGCCAGTACCCTAGCGGGACCCTACAATGAGCAGTTCTTC
TRBJ2-2 TRBV9 . . CASSVPRTGELFF TGTGCCAGCAGCGTACCGCGCACCGGGGAGCTGTTTTTT
TRBJ2-1 TRBV27 TRBD2 . CASSPGLAGYNEQFF TGTGCCAGCAGTCCGGGACTAGCTGGCTACAATGAGCAGTTCTTC
TRBJ1-4 TRBV4-1 TRBD1 once CASSHPKGTGPNEKLFF TGCGCCAGCAGCCACCCCAAAGGGACAGGACCAAATGAAAAACTGTTTTTT
TRBJ1-1 TRBV5-6 . . CASSLVRALNTEAFF TGTGCCAGCAGCTTGGTAAGGGCCCTGAACACTGAAGCTTTCTTT
TRBJ2-7 TRBV13 . . CASTPNGEGVYEQYF TGTGCCAGCACACCCAATGGAGAGGGAGTCTACGAGCAGTACTTC
TRBJ2-7 TRBV28 . once CASRSGTESRGLTYEQYF TGTGCCAGCAGATCCGGAACCGAATCTCGCGGGCTAACCTACGAGCAGTACTTC
TRBJ2-7 TRBV6-1 TRBD1 . CASSEAGQGAISYEQYF TGTGCCAGCAGTGAAGCGGGGCAGGGGGCTATCTCCTACGAGCAGTACTTC
TRBJ2-1 TRBV6-6 . . CASSDSAHEQFF TGTGCCAGCAGTGATAGTGCGCATGAGCAGTTCTTC
TRBJ2-1 TRBV11-2 . once CASSRPGDEQFF TGTGCCAGCAGCCGACCGGGGGATGAGCAGTTCTTC
TRBJ2-7 TRBV27 . . CASSNRGAGGIDYEQYF TGTGCCAGCAGTAATCGGGGGGCAGGCGGGATTGACTACGAGCAGTACTTC
TRBJ2-7 TRBV2 TRBD1 . CASSEGQGRYEQYF TGTGCCAGCAGTGAGGGACAGGGGAGGTACGAGCAGTACTTC
TRBJ1-2 TRBV30 . . CAWSVPYEGGYTF TGTGCCTGGAGTGTCCCCTACGAGGGTGGCTACACCTTC
TRBJ2-2 TRBV28 TRBD2 . CASSLAGDTGELFF TGTGCCAGCAGCCTAGCGGGAGACACCGGGGAGCTGTTTTTT
TRBJ1-1 TRBV6-1 TRBD1 . CASRNPTGAWEAFF TGTGCCAGCAGGAACCCTACAGGGGCCTGGGAAGCTTTCTTT
TRBJ2-7 TRBV10-2 TRBD2 . CASSEPRGVVGTSSYEQYF TGCGCCAGCAGTGAGCCCAGAGGGGTTGTGGGGACTAGCTCCTACGAGCAGTACTTC
TRBJ1-2 TRBV12-5 . . CASGLGNYGYTF TGTGCTAGTGGTTTGGGCAACTATGGCTACACCTTC
TRBJ2-3 TRBV7-9 TRBD2 . CASSRLAGEETQYF TGTGCCAGCAGCCGACTAGCGGGAGAGGAGACGCAGTATTTT
TRBJ1-2 TRBV7-9 . . CASSLAPGGLGYTF TGTGCCAGCAGCTTAGCGCCCGGTGGGTTAGGCTACACCTTC
TRBJ1-5 TRBV30 . . CAWSHNGAGQPQHF TGTGCCTGGAGTCACAACGGCGCTGGTCAGCCCCAGCATTTT
TRBJ2-7 TRBV9 TRBD2 . CASSVGRAFSIYEQYF TGTGCCAGCAGCGTCGGGAGGGCCTTCTCTATCTACGAGCAGTACTTC
TRBJ2-1 TRBV4-2 . . CASSQEPSDSSYNEQFF TGTGCCAGCAGCCAAGAGCCTAGCGATAGCTCCTACAATGAGCAGTTCTTC
TRBJ1-2 TRBV5-5 TRBD1 . CASSGWTGGNYGYTF TGTGCCAGCAGCGGCTGGACAGGGGGCAACTATGGCTACACCTTC
TRBJ1-2 TRBV27 TRBD1 few CASREDRGYGYTF TGTGCCAGCAGGGAGGACAGGGGCTATGGCTACACCTTC
TRBJ1-2 TRBV19 . . CASPRIPYGYTF TGTGCCAGCCCGCGGATACCCTATGGCTACACCTTC
TRBJ2-3 TRBV11-2 TRBD2 . CASSLGPGGPSTDTQYF TGTGCCAGCAGCTTGGGGCCGGGAGGCCCCAGCACAGATACGCAGTATTTT
TRBJ2-5 TRBV7-9 TRBD2 . CASSFPSGITPSQETQYF TGTGCCAGCAGTTTTCCTAGCGGGATCACTCCCTCCCAAGAGACCCAGTACTTC
TRBJ1-1 TRBV11-1 . . CASSLKGSEAFF TGTGCCAGCAGCTTAAAGGGCTCTGAAGCTTTCTTT
TRBJ2-7 TRBV4-1 TRBD1 once CASSQESPGGEQYF TGCGCCAGCAGCCAAGAATCGCCAGGGGGCGAGCAGTACTTC
TRBJ2-2 TRBV6-5 TRBD2 . CASGALGGPGGELFF TGTGCCAGCGGTGCCCTGGGAGGGCCGGGGGGGGAGCTGTTTTTT
TRBJ2-3 TRBV2 TRBD2 . CASSRLATDTQYF TGTGCCAGCTCCAGACTAGCCACAGATACGCAGTATTTT
TRBJ1-1 TRBV28 . . CASSLTTGNTEAFF TGTGCCAGCAGTTTGACTACTGGGAACACTGAAGCTTTCTTT